This T cell receptor (beta chain) was documented in a study of T cell responses to AZD1222 COVID-19 vaccine. General study findings and limits: Targeting of unmutated variant regions was reportedly seen in nearly half of spike-specific TCRs. Clonal diversity may have been underestimated, and the donors were mostly white British, with more females than males.

Notes on this clone: Antigen specificity is unknown.

Profiled with immunoSEQ multiplex PCR; TCRdb holds only in-frame clones, not every one. The table lists approximately 84,000 clones, 80% to 90% of them singletons. The sample in question was peripheral blood, obtained 28 days after the second AZD1222 dose. The TCR comes from an adult who received the AZD1222 COVID-19 vaccine.

CDR3 coding DNA: TGTGCCACCAGCAGAGATCCCGCGGCGGCGTCAGGGGCTCCCCAGGGGACCCAGTACTTC. It is translated as CATSRDPAAASGAPQGTQYF. The chain couples TRBV15 to TRBJ2-5; perhaps TRBD1 as D (6 bases). This CDR3 contains 20 residues. CDR1 is LNHNV, CDR2 YYDKDF, per germline (reference sequence). Trimming left V 0 bases short and J 7 bases short, with 30 bases between.